The clone carrying this T cell receptor (beta chain) turned up a few times. Antigen unknown. V lost 3 bases, J lost 8 bases, and 8 bases stayed unmatched. The germline V gene has CDR1 DFQATT and CDR2 SNEGSKA (reference sequence). CDR3 length equals 13 residues. Disease lasting under 3 months, a NOSPECS grade of at least 4, and a Clinical Activity Score of at least 3 were features of the ophthalmopathy patients. For the diagnoses, clinical symptoms, serum thyroxine and TRAb, thyroid ultrasound and orbital computed tomography were used. The data were obtained in a study of T cells in Graves' hyperthyroidism and ophthalmopathy. Study observations and caveats: Most thyroid clonotypes with frequency above 0.001 were detected in blood.

Regions amplified from RNA transcripts were the TCR beta CDR3 regions. First-round RT-PCR of the TCR CDR3 relied on the HTBI primer set. TCRdb re-called the multiplex PCR reads through MiXCR, storing one row per CDR3 protein. The data hold under 550,000 distinct CDR3 sequences, with just under 20% observed a single time. Material for sequencing was blood. The sequence came from a man aged 35-49 years with Graves' ophthalmopathy. This chain connects TRBV20-1 to TRBJ1-2, with 8 bases identical to TRBD1. CDR3 in DNA: TGCAGTGCTAGCACCTCAGGGGGCTCGGGCTACACCTTC. Translating gives CSASTSGGSGYTF.